What follows are 24 T cell receptor beta chains derived from one specimen sequenced in a study of blood T cell repertoires in COVID-19. TCRdb's copy holds only in-frame clones and misses some; the assay was immunoSEQ multiplex PCR. The profile shows around 310,000 clones, nearly 90% of them singletons. Sequenced input: PBMCs or T cells enriched from blood (not recorded which). The receptors here all came from a young woman who had recovered from COVID-19.

The chain carries TRBV5-4 and TRBJ2-7; 11 positions match TRBD2. The germline V gene has CDR1 SGHNT and CDR2 YYREEE (reference sequence). CDR3 size: 14 residues. The trim removed 2 bases at V and 6 bases at J, leaving 4 bases unmatched. DNA of the CDR3: TGTGCCAGCAGCTTACACGGGACTAGCGGCGAGCAGTACTTC. Its protein product is CASSLHGTSGEQYF.

This chain uses TRBV19 with TRBJ2-7, with TRBD1 matching 7 bases. The junction had 2 bases not matched to a gene; V was cut back by 6 bases and J by 6 bases. CDR3 size: 11 residues. CDR1 and CDR2 (germline): LNHDA, SQIVND (reference sequence). The CDR3 DNA reads TGTGCCAGTAGGACAGGGACCGAGCAGTACTTC. This sequence encodes CASRTGTEQYF.

J is TRBJ2-7 and V is TRBV4-2, with unresolved D. V was pared by 0 bases and J by 3 bases, with 18 bases between. Germline-derived CDR1 and CDR2 are LGHNA and YNFKEQ. This CDR3 has 17 amino acids. For the CDR3, the DNA is TGTGCCAGCAGCCAAGATAACAGTCCCATATCATTCTACGAGCAGTACTTC. Its translation is CASSQDNSPISFYEQYF.

This clone was seen only a few times. A read error may account for a junction end that differs from germline. The chain links TRBV7-7 to TRBJ2-2; D possibly corresponds to TRBD2 (6 bases). Germline lookup yields CDR1 SSHAT and CDR2 FNYEAQ (reference sequence). There are 15 residues in the CDR3. CDR3 protein: CASRSRDSLAGELFF. CDR3 coding DNA: TGTGCTAGCAGGTCCCGGGACTCGCTGGCCGGGGAGCTGTTTTTT.

The chain has TRBV5-1 and TRBJ2-1, with 11 bases that match TRBD1. In germline, CDR1 is SGHRS, CDR2 YFSETQ. The V and J ends lost 5 bases and 7 bases, in that order; junction bases with no gene match: 8. This CDR3 spans 15 amino acids. CDR3 nucleotides: TGCGCCAGCAGGGTGGGACAGGGGGTTTCAAATGAGCAGTTCTTC. This translates into CASRVGQGVSNEQFF.

The chain carries TRBV5-5 and TRBJ2-3; TRBD2 matches 7 bases. CDR1 and CDR2 (germline): SGHKS, YYEKEE (reference sequence). The CDR3 covers 13 residues. With 4 bases clipped from V and 4 bases from J, the junction kept 3 bases outside the gene matches. The CDR3 protein is CASSTAGADTQYF. The CDR3 region has the DNA TGTGCCAGCAGCACCGCGGGGGCAGATACGCAGTATTTT.

V and J are TRBV24-1 and TRBJ2-5, with 10 nucleotides matching TRBD1. Germline assignment: CDR1 KGHDR and CDR2 SFDVKD. This CDR3 region has 16 residues. The trim removed 4 bases at V and 5 bases at J, leaving 9 bases unmatched. The CDR3 here is CATSDQSGQGRETQYF. The CDR3, as DNA: TGTGCCACCAGTGACCAATCGGGACAGGGGAGGGAGACCCAGTACTTC.

The V call is TRBV29-1, the J call TRBJ1-2; D may be TRBD1 (6 bases). Trimming removed 3 bases from V and 3 bases from J, with 8 bases in between. The CDR3 spans 12 residues. In germline, CDR1 is SQVTM, CDR2 ANQGSEA. The CDR3 nucleotides are TGCAGCGTTGAGGCAGGGGACTATGGCTACACCTTC. This encodes CSVEAGDYGYTF.

V is TRBV9 and J is TRBJ1-2; 9 bases match TRBD1. Germline V CDR1 and CDR2: SGDLS, YYNGEE. The CDR3 is made up of 17 amino acids. The ends lost 5 bases at V and 5 bases at J; junction bases unmatched: 16. The DNA for the CDR3 is TGTGCCAGCAGTCTTAGCCCGGGGGGACAGGGTGGATATGGCTACACCTTC. It codes for CASSLSPGGQGGYGYTF.

The chain is built from TRBV6-5 and TRBJ2-1; 10 positions match TRBD2. CDR1 and CDR2 (germline): MNHEY, SVGAGI. The CDR3 is 15 amino acids. The J segment lost 4 bases and the V segment lost 2 bases, leaving 2 bases of the junction unmatched. The CDR3 coding sequence is TGTGCCAGCAGTTACGGACTAGCGGATTACAATGAGCAGTTCTTC. Its protein is CASSYGLADYNEQFF.

About this clone: The same CDR3 arises from other DNA sequences in this sample as well. The V and J genes are TRBV5-1 and TRBJ1-1; 9 positions agree with TRBD1. The trim removed 0 bases at V and 4 bases at J, leaving 1 base unmatched. The germline CDR1 and CDR2 sequences are SGHRS and YFSETQ. The CDR3 has 14 amino acids. CDR3 loop: CASSLEGQGTEAFF. DNA of the CDR3: TGCGCCAGCAGCTTGGAGGGACAGGGCACTGAAGCTTTCTTT.

The chain links TRBV6-6 to TRBJ1-6, with D uncertain. V lost 2 bases and J 7 bases, leaving 3 bases between the germline ends. Germline CDR1 reads MNHNY; CDR2 reads SVGAGI (reference sequence). This CDR3 region has 12 residues. The CDR3 here is CASSYANSPLHF. DNA of the CDR3: TGTGCCAGCAGTTACGCGAATTCACCCCTCCACTTT.

The CDR3 reads CASLYRGGYTF. CDR3 DNA: TGTGCCAGCCTCTACAGGGGGGGCTACACCTTC. This sequence joins TRBV27 and TRBJ1-2, with 8 nucleotides matching TRBD1. The CDR3 is 11 amino acids. From germline, CDR1 is MNHEY and CDR2 SMNVEV (reference sequence). The V gene end was trimmed by 8 bases and the J gene end by 8 bases; junction bases not matched to a gene: 4.

This sequence joins TRBV3-1 (or the pseudogene TRBV3-2) and TRBJ2-7; tentative D call: TRBD1 (5 bases). The V end was cut by 1 base, the J end by 3 bases, with 7 bases between. This CDR3 has 13 amino acids. Per the germline V gene, CDR1 is LGHDT and CDR2 is YNNKEL (reference sequence). The CDR3 region has the DNA TGTGCCAGCAGCCAAGGGGGCGGCTACGAGCAGTACTTC. Amino acids: CASSQGGGYEQYF.

The chain is built from TRBV18 and TRBJ1-1; TRBD1 might be the D (6 bases). CDR1 and CDR2 (germline): KGHSH, LQKENI. The V end was cut by 7 bases, the J end by 1 base, with 13 bases between. The CDR3 spans 14 residues. The CDR3: CASFTGTQNTEAFF. CDR3 bases: TGTGCCAGCTTCACCGGGACACAGAACACTGAAGCTTTCTTT. The full variable domain, rest sourced from reference TRBV18 and TRBJ1-1, is NAGVMQNPRHLVRRRGQEARLRCSPMKGHSHVYWYRQLPEEGLKFMVYLQKENIIDESGMPKERFSAEFPKEGPSILRIQQVVRGDSAAYFCASFTGTQNTEAFFGQGTRLTVV.

The chain carries TRBV18 and TRBJ2-5; 8 bases are a match to TRBD1. With 5 bases clipped from V and 1 base from J, the junction kept 9 bases outside the gene matches. CDR1 and CDR2 (germline): KGHSH, LQKENI. The CDR3 runs 16 residues. Here the CDR3 DNA reads TGTGCCAGCTCAACCGGTCAGGGGGCTACCCAAGAGACCCAGTACTTC. Translating gives CASSTGQGATQETQYF.

A note on this clone: Other DNA sequences of this sample code for an identical CDR3. The V gene is TRBV19, the J gene TRBJ1-1; 7 positions match TRBD1. This CDR3 comprises 12 residues. Germline CDR1 and CDR2: LNHDA and SQIVND (reference sequence). With 1 base clipped from V and 7 bases from J, the junction kept 0 bases outside the gene matches. The CDR3 nucleotides are TGTGCCAGTAGTATAGGACAGGGTGAAGCTTTCTTT. Its translation: CASSIGQGEAFF. The full variable domain, its missing parts supplied by reference TRBV19 and TRBJ1-1, is DGGITQSPKYLFRKEGQNVTLSCEQNLNHDAMYWYRQDPGQGLRLIYYSQIVNDFQKGDIAEGYSVSREKKESFPLTVTSAQKNPTAFYLCASSIGQGEAFFGQGTRLTVV.

The CDR3 sequence is CASSQLGDRSNYGYTF. Written as DNA, the CDR3 is TGCGCCAGCAGCCAACTGGGGGACAGGAGTAACTATGGCTACACCTTC. The chain has TRBV4-1 and TRBJ1-2, with 8 bases fitting TRBD1. V lost 2 bases and J lost 1; bases outside the gene matches: 6. The germline gives CDR1 MGHRA, CDR2 YSYEKL. This CDR3 region has 16 residues.

The count of this clone is one. The chain links TRBV4-1 to TRBJ1-6; D is uncertain. The ends were cut back, 0 bases at V and 7 bases at J, with 16 bases in the middle. The length of the CDR3 is 17 residues. Germline V CDR1 and CDR2: MGHRA, YSYEKL. The CDR3 protein is CASSQDLPGGSNSPLHF. In DNA form, the CDR3 reads TGCGCCAGCAGCCAAGATCTACCCGGCGGTTCCAATTCACCCCTCCACTTT.

The CDR3 protein is CAISETREGGELFF. In nucleotides, the CDR3 is TGTGCCATCAGTGAGACGCGGGAAGGCGGGGAGCTGTTTTTT. This sequence joins TRBV10-3 and TRBJ2-2, with a possible D match to TRBD2 (6 bases). Germline V gene lookup returns CDR1 ENHRY and CDR2 SYGVKD. V shed 2 bases and J shed 7 bases, with 11 bases lying between them. The CDR3 length is 14 residues.

The chain is built from TRBV7-8 and TRBJ1-4; the D is unclear. Germline-derived CDR1 and CDR2 are SGHVS and FQNEAQ. The CDR3 contains 15 residues. The ends were cut back, 3 bases at V and 3 bases at J, with 11 bases in the middle. CDR3 protein: CASSFRGAANEKLFF. CDR3 sequence (DNA): TGTGCCAGCAGCTTCCGGGGTGCGGCTAATGAAAAACTGTTTTTT.

The chain is built from TRBV5-6 and TRBJ2-1; D is perhaps TRBD2 (6 bases). Trimming removed 0 bases at V and 2 bases at J, with 12 bases between. The CDR3 runs to 16 residues. The V gene's germline CDR1 is SGHDT and CDR2 YYEEEE. The CDR3 region is CASSLAGSHPYNEQFF. Here the CDR3 DNA reads TGTGCCAGCAGCTTGGCCGGGAGTCACCCCTACAATGAGCAGTTCTTC.

The rearrangement links TRBV13 to TRBJ2-7, with 10 bases aligning to TRBD2. Trimming at V came to 5 bases and at J to 6 bases, leaving 16 bases not matched to a gene. From germline, CDR1 is PRHDT and CDR2 FYEKMQ (reference sequence). CDR3 length equals 17 residues. This chain's CDR3 is CASSRRLAGVSLAEQYF. The CDR3 nucleotides read TGTGCCAGCAGCCGGCGGCTAGCGGGAGTCTCGTTAGCCGAGCAGTACTTC.

The chain carries TRBV6-5 and TRBJ1-1; D unclear. CDR1 and CDR2 (germline): MNHEY, SVGAGI. The CDR3 runs to 12 residues. Trimming removed 10 bases from V and 4 bases from J, with 13 bases in between. The CDR3 spells CATTPSGTEAFF. CDR3 coding DNA: TGTGCCACAACCCCCTCAGGCACTGAAGCTTTCTTT.